Shown below are 17 T cell receptor beta chains from a single sample sequenced in a study of blood T cell repertoires in COVID-19. The protocol was immunoSEQ multiplex PCR, while the TCRdb copy is restricted to in-frame clones and leaves out a portion. This table holds 360,000 or so clones, about 88% found once. The sequencing input was PBMCs or T cells enriched from blood (not recorded which). All receptors come from a woman in her thirties who had recovered from COVID-19.

This clone was found a few times. This sequence joins TRBV18 and TRBJ1-2, with TRBD1 identical over 9 bases. This CDR3 has 15 amino acids. Germline lookup yields CDR1 KGHSH and CDR2 LQKENI. J lost 8 bases, V lost 0 bases, and 7 bases had no gene match. The CDR3 sequence: CASSPPATGGEGYTF. CDR3 coding DNA: TGTGCCAGCTCACCACCGGCAACAGGGGGCGAGGGCTACACCTTC. Complete variable domain (other parts from reference TRBV18 and TRBJ1-2): NAGVMQNPRHLVRRRGQEARLRCSPMKGHSHVYWYRQLPEEGLKFMVYLQKENIIDESGMPKERFSAEFPKEGPSILRIQQVVRGDSAAYFCASSPPATGGEGYTFGSGTRLTVV.

This clone was seen repeatedly, ten times or more. V is TRBV7-9 and J is TRBJ1-5, with D possibly being TRBD1 (5 bases). The germline gives CDR1 SEHNR, CDR2 FQNEAQ (reference sequence). The CDR3 length is 19 residues. The V gene lost 7 bases and the J gene lost 0 bases, with 25 bases spanning the gap. The CDR3 DNA follows: TGTGCCAGCACCACGAGGATGACAGATTTAGGGTATAGCAATCAGCCCCAGCATTTT. As protein: CASTTRMTDLGYSNQPQHF.

V and J are TRBV28 and TRBJ1-6, with TRBD1 as a possible D gene (5 bases). V shed 2 bases and J shed 9 bases, with 11 bases lying between them. The CDR3 totals 14 residues. The germline V gene has CDR1 MDHEN and CDR2 SYDVKM. DNA of the CDR3: TGTGCCAGCAGTTTAGAGGCAGGGATTTCACCCCTCCACTTT. Translating it yields CASSLEAGISPLHF.

This rearrangement joins TRBV3-1 (or the pseudogene TRBV3-2) to TRBJ2-1; 7 bases match TRBD2. After removal of 1 base from V and 7 bases from J, the junction contained 4 bases not matched to a gene. CDR3 length: 14 amino acids. Germline assignment: CDR1 LGHDT and CDR2 YNNKEL (reference sequence). CDR3 bases: TGTGCCAGCAGCCAAGCCCTAGCGGTAAATGAGCAGTTCTTC. It codes for CASSQALAVNEQFF.

This chain connects TRBV18 to TRBJ1-1; D is perhaps TRBD1 (6 bases). V was clipped by 3 bases and J by 6 bases, with 14 bases between them. This CDR3 has 14 residues. The germline CDR1 and CDR2 sequences are KGHSH and LQKENI. This CDR3 is CASSPLQGPSEAFF. As DNA, the CDR3 is TGTGCCAGCTCACCGCTACAGGGACCATCTGAAGCTTTCTTT. The variable domain in full, completed from reference TRBV18 and TRBJ1-1, reads NAGVMQNPRHLVRRRGQEARLRCSPMKGHSHVYWYRQLPEEGLKFMVYLQKENIIDESGMPKERFSAEFPKEGPSILRIQQVVRGDSAAYFCASSPLQGPSEAFFGQGTRLTVV.

J is TRBJ2-5 and V is TRBV5-8; TRBD2 matches 14 bases. CDR1 is SGHTS, CDR2 YDEGEE, per germline. V shed 3 bases, J shed 5 bases, and the junction held 6 bases outside the gene matches. The CDR3 runs to 16 residues. The CDR3 loop reads CASSWGLAGDLETQYF. DNA for the CDR3: TGTGCCAGCAGCTGGGGACTAGCGGGAGACCTTGAGACCCAGTACTTC.

In its sample, this clone was seen once. CDR3 protein: CASSSQGEAFF. The CDR3 bases are TGTGCCAGCAGCTCTCAGGGAGAAGCTTTCTTT. The rearrangement joins TRBV11-2 to TRBJ1-1, with D possibly TRBD1 on 5 matching bases. This CDR3 is built from 11 residues. Trimming stripped 4 bases from V and 8 bases from J, with 8 bases between. Germline V gives CDR1 SGHAT, CDR2 FQNNGV.

This clone was seen once. This sequence joins TRBV3-1 (or the pseudogene TRBV3-2) and TRBJ1-2, with D perhaps matching TRBD1 (5 bases). CDR3 length equals 14 residues. CDR1 is LGHDT, CDR2 YNNKEL, per germline (reference sequence). The V end lost 5 bases, the J end lost 7 bases, and 17 bases lay between the germline ends. In DNA, the CDR3 is TGTGCCAGCAGCGCCAAGGCAGGGCTGACTGGCTACACCTTC. Residues: CASSAKAGLTGYTF.

There are many counts of this clone. The gene calls are TRBV7-8 and TRBJ2-2; TRBD2 might be the D (6 bases). Germline CDR1 SGHVS, CDR2 FQNEAQ. The CDR3 runs 14 residues. V lost 6 bases to trimming and J lost 6 bases, with 14 bases between them. Here the CDR3 reads CASSRNPSAGELFF. The CDR3 nucleotides read TGTGCCAGCAGTCGGAACCCTAGCGCCGGGGAGCTGTTTTTT.

The CDR3 sequence is CASARGGVPANTGELFF. The CDR3, as DNA: TGTGCCAGCGCTCGCGGAGGAGTACCTGCGAACACCGGGGAGCTGTTTTTT. The rearrangement joins TRBV9 to TRBJ2-2; D possibly corresponds to TRBD2 (5 bases). The CDR3 contains 17 residues. The V end was cut by 7 bases, the J end by 0 bases, with 19 bases between. Germline lookup yields CDR1 SGDLS and CDR2 YYNGEE.

The genes are TRBV2 and TRBJ2-3, with TRBD1 matching over 10 bases. This CDR3 contains 19 residues. Germline V gives CDR1 SNHLY, CDR2 FYNNEI. With 7 bases clipped from V and 1 base from J, the junction kept 17 bases outside the gene matches. CDR3 protein: CASKRTGGFHGGRTDTQYF. The CDR3 DNA reads as TGTGCCAGCAAAAGGACAGGGGGGTTTCACGGGGGTCGCACAGATACGCAGTATTTT.

CDR3 amino acids: CASSVAPPGQGFAEAFF. Here the CDR3 DNA reads TGTGCCAGCAGCGTAGCCCCTCCGGGACAGGGTTTCGCTGAAGCTTTCTTT. The rearrangement links TRBV9 to TRBJ1-1, with TRBD1 matching 9 bases. V lost 0 bases and J lost 6; bases outside the gene matches: 12. CDR1 is SGDLS, CDR2 YYNGEE, per germline. CDR3 length: 17 residues.

The chain joins TRBV4-1 to TRBJ2-7; 9 positions match TRBD1. CDR1 is MGHRA and CDR2 is YSYEKL in the germline V gene. The V and J ends lost 1 base and 4 bases, in that order; junction bases with no gene match: 5. This CDR3 has 15 amino acids. The CDR3 reads CASSQGQGGSYEQYF. The CDR3, as DNA: TGCGCCAGCAGCCAAGGACAGGGGGGGTCGTACGAGCAGTACTTC.

The chain links TRBV11-2 to TRBJ2-7, with no clear D. This CDR3 contains 12 residues. V dropped 1 base and J dropped 6 bases, with 7 bases sitting between them. Germline CDR1 reads SGHAT; CDR2 reads FQNNGV. The CDR3 spells CASSLGPSEQYF. The CDR3 bases are TGTGCCAGCAGCTTAGGTCCGAGCGAGCAGTACTTC.

This clone was counted a single time. In DNA form, the CDR3 reads TGTGCCAGCAGCTTGGGACAGGGGGTCCTCTACGAGCAGTACTTC. It specifies CASSLGQGVLYEQYF. J is TRBJ2-7 and V is TRBV5-4; 9 bases line up with TRBD1. J gave up 3 bases and V 0 bases, and 4 bases lay outside the gene matches. CDR3 length: 15 residues. Germline assignment: CDR1 SGHNT and CDR2 YYREEE (reference sequence).

A note on this clone: At one end, the junction sequence differs from germline, possibly due to a read error. V is TRBV7-7 and J is TRBJ2-2; TRBD2 matches at 8 bases. This CDR3 is built from 16 residues. CDR1 and CDR2 from the germline V gene are SSHAT and FNYEAQ (reference sequence). The CDR3 coding sequence is TGTGCTAGCAGCTTAAGCGGGAGCAGGGGCACCGGGGAGCTGTTTTTT. As protein: CASSLSGSRGTGELFF.

The chain is built from TRBV25-1 and TRBJ2-3; unclear D gene. CDR3 length: 11 amino acids. Trimming stripped 6 bases from V and 3 bases from J, with 4 bases between. CDR1 is MGHDK, CDR2 SYGVNS, per germline. Here the CDR3 reads CASSLTDTQYF. The CDR3 bases are TGTGCCAGCAGCCTAACAGATACGCAGTATTTT.